These T cell receptor beta chains were read from a single sample in a study of identical twins. Using its own MiXCR run on the 5' RACE reads, TCRdb lists one record per CDR3 protein. The sample gives 540,000 or so distinct CDR3 sequences, around 20% of which show up once; about 0.48% is in the top ten. These data were likewise used in another study, on yellow fever vaccine responses in identical twins.

Specimen: CD4+ T cells sorted from blood. These receptor sequences come from a woman under 30 in good health. CDR3s include the opening cysteine and the closing phenylalanine or tryptophan. D genes are given only for firm matches. Clone size is not always given. Where it is, it says once, few, many or a class for expanded clones.

len	d_gene	abundance	v_gene	j_gene	CDR3nt	CDR3aa
15	.	few	TRBV5-1	TRBJ2-5	TGCGCCAGCAGCCTCCTGGGAACTGACCTAGAGACCCAGTACTTC	CASSLLGTDLETQYF
16	.	few	TRBV10-1	TRBJ1-3	TGCGCCAGCAGTGACGGACAGCCAAACTATGGAAACACCATATATTTT	CASSDGQPNYGNTIYF
15	TRBD2	.	TRBV7-9	TRBJ2-1	TGTGCCAGCAGTATCACTAGCGGGACCTACAATGAGCAGTTCTTC	CASSITSGTYNEQFF
15	TRBD2	.	TRBV3-1	TRBJ2-7	TGTGCCAGCAGTCAAGGGACTAGCGGGAGTTACGAGCAGTACTTC	CASSQGTSGSYEQYF
17	.	few	TRBV12-3/TRBV12-4	TRBJ2-5	.	CASSSSGLRASQETQYF
14	.	.	TRBV7-8	TRBJ2-7	TGTGCCAGCAGCTCCCGCTTTTTGATCTACGAGCAGTACTTC	CASSSRFLIYEQYF
15	TRBD1	.	TRBV12-3/TRBV12-4	TRBJ2-2	TGTGCCAGCAGTCCGGGACAGGGGGGGATCGGGGAGCTGTTTTTT	CASSPGQGGIGELFF
17	TRBD1	.	TRBV12-3/TRBV12-4	TRBJ2-6	TGTGCCAGCAGTCCCACCCTGGGGACAGCAGGGGCCAACGTCCTGACTTTC	CASSPTLGTAGANVLTF
15	.	few	TRBV7-6	TRBJ2-3	TGTGCCAGCAGCTTGTGGCTGGGGAAGACAGATACGCAGTATTTT	CASSLWLGKTDTQYF
16	TRBD1	few	TRBV7-2	TRBJ2-3	TGTGCCAGCAGCCGAAAGACAGGGAGTACGGGAGATACGCAGTATTTT	CASSRKTGSTGDTQYF
12	.	few	TRBV7-3	TRBJ2-3	TGTGCCAGCAGCTTATATGGACATACGCAGTATTTT	CASSLYGHTQYF
15	TRBD2	.	TRBV3-1	TRBJ2-3	TGTGCCAGCAGCCAGGTAGCGGGAAGCACAGATACGCAGTATTTT	CASSQVAGSTDTQYF
15	TRBD2	.	TRBV18	TRBJ2-7	TGTGCCAGCTCACCACCGGGACTAGCGGGAGTCGAGCAGTACTTC	CASSPPGLAGVEQYF
16	TRBD1	.	TRBV3-1	TRBJ1-2	TGTGCCAGCAGTCAACCCGGGACAGGGCGGAACTATGGCTACACCTTC	CASSQPGTGRNYGYTF
14	.	few	TRBV5-1	TRBJ2-5	TGCGCCAGCAGCCCCGTAGGGGTGCAAGAGACCCAGTACTTC	CASSPVGVQETQYF
12	.	.	TRBV7-9	TRBJ1-6	TGTGCCAGCAGCCCAGGAGATTCACCCCTCCACTTT	CASSPGDSPLHF
17	.	few	TRBV12-5	TRBJ2-6	TGTGCTAGTGGTTTAAGTCCCGGTAGCTCTGGGGCCAACGTCCTGACTTTC	CASGLSPGSSGANVLTF
15	.	few	TRBV6-1	TRBJ2-7	TGTGCCAGCAGACCCCTATCCGGGGCCCGCTACGAGCAGTACTTC	CASRPLSGARYEQYF
14	.	few	TRBV6-5	TRBJ1-2	TGTGCCAGCAGTTCTCCGGGACTGAACTATGGCTACACCTTC	CASSSPGLNYGYTF
12	.	.	TRBV7-9	TRBJ1-2	TGTGCCAGCAGCTCCGGACAGTATGGCTACACCTTC	CASSSGQYGYTF
17	.	once	TRBV21-1	TRBJ2-2	TGTGCCAGCAGCAAAGAGGAGGGCAGGAGAGACACCGGGGAGCTGTTTTTT	CASSKEEGRRDTGELFF
17	TRBD1	.	TRBV13	TRBJ1-2	TGTGCCGCTTCCGACAGGGGAGGTATGGGGCTGATGTATGGCTACACCTTC	CAASDRGGMGLMYGYTF
12	.	.	TRBV28	TRBJ2-1	TGTGCCAGCAATCCAGGCCACAATGAGCAGTTCTTC	CASNPGHNEQFF
13	.	.	TRBV27	TRBJ2-1	TGTGCCAGCAGTTCCACCGTGGGCAATGAGCAGTTCTTC	CASSSTVGNEQFF
18	TRBD2	.	TRBV27	TRBJ2-1	TGTGCCAGCAGCCCTACAGGAAGTAGCGGGAGGGCCTTGAATGAGCAGTTCTTC	CASSPTGSSGRALNEQFF